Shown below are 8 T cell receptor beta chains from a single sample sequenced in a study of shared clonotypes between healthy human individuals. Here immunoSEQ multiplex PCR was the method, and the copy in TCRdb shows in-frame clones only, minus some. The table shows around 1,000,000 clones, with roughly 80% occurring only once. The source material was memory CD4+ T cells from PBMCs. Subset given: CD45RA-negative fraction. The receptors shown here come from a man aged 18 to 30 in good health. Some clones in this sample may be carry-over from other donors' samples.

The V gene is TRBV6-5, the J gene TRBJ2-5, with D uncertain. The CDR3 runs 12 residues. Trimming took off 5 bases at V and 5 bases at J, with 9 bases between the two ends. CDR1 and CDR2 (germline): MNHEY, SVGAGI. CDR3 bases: TGTGCCAGCAGTCCGAGGCGGGAGACCCAGTACTTC. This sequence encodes CASSPRRETQYF.

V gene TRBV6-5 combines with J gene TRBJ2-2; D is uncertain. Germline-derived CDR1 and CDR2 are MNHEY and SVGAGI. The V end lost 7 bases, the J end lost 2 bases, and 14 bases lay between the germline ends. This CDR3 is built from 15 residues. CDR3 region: CASTPRSKNTGELFF. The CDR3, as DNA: TGTGCCAGCACCCCAAGGTCCAAAAACACCGGGGAGCTGTTTTTT.

The CDR3 here is CASSPWTGSRGGELFF. The DNA of the CDR3 is TGTGCCAGCTCACCATGGACCGGGAGTAGGGGCGGGGAGCTGTTTTTT. V usage is TRBV18 and J usage is TRBJ2-2, with D possibly TRBD2 on 6 matching bases. The V gene lost 2 bases and the J gene lost 7 bases, with 17 bases spanning the gap. CDR3 length: 16 residues. Per the germline V gene, CDR1 is KGHSH and CDR2 is LQKENI.

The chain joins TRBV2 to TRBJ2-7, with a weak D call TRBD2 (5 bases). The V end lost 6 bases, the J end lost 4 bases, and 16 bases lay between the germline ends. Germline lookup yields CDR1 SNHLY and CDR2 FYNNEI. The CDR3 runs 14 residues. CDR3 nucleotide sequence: TGTGCCAGCAGAACCAGCGGAGCCCGATACGAGCAGTACTTC. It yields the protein CASRTSGARYEQYF.

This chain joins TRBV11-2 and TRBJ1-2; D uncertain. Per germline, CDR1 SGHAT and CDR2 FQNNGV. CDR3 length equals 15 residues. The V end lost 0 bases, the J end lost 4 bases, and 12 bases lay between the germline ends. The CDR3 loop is CASSLDPGIPYGYTF. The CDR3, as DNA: TGTGCCAGCAGCTTAGATCCCGGGATCCCCTATGGCTACACCTTC.

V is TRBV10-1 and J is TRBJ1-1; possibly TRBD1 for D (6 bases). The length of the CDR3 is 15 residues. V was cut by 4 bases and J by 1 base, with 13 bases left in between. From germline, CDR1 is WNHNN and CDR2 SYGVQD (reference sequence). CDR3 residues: CASSVGGHPNTEAFF. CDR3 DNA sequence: TGCGCCAGCAGTGTGGGGGGACACCCGAACACTGAAGCTTTCTTT.

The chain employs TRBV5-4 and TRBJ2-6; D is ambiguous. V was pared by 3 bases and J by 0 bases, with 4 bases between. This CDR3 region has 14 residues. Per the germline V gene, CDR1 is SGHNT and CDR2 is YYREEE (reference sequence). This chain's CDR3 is CASSWDSGANVLTF. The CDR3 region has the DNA TGTGCCAGCAGCTGGGACTCTGGGGCCAACGTCCTGACTTTC.

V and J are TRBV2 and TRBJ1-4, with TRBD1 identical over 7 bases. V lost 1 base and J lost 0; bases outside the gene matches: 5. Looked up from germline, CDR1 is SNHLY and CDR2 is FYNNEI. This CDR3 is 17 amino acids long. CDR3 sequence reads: CASSEERTGATNEKLFF. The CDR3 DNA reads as TGTGCCAGCAGTGAAGAAAGGACAGGCGCAACTAATGAAAAACTGTTTTTT.